Presented here are 13 T cell receptor beta chains from one specimen sequenced in a study of T cell repertoires in cytomegalovirus infection. These receptors' antigens are unknown. Using its own MiXCR run on the reads, TCRdb lists one record per CDR3 protein. Found here are hundreds of thousands of distinct CDR3 sequences, more than 40% of them singletons; the top ten hold approximately 40%. The specimen comprised cultured PBMCs, sampled from culture after CMV antigen stimulation. These receptors all come from a human donor in good health (CMV status not recorded). Some clones in this sample may be carry-over from other donors' samples.

This rearrangement joins TRBV6-2 or TRBV6-3 to TRBJ2-3, with TRBD2 matching over 7 bases. This CDR3 region has 17 residues. The germline CDR1 and CDR2 sequences are MNHEY and SVGEGT. V dropped 0 bases and J dropped 11; count of bases not matched to a gene: 17. CDR3 bases: TGTGCCAGCAGTTACTCGAAGGTTCAAGCGGGGCACTCGGGGCAGTATTTT. Protein product: CASSYSKVQAGHSGQYF.

V usage is TRBV7-9 and J usage is TRBJ1-1; D unresolved. The CDR3 has 15 amino acids. The germline gives CDR1 SEHNR, CDR2 FQNEAQ (reference sequence). V shed 5 bases and J shed 3 bases, with 16 bases lying between them. This chain's CDR3 is CASSVPGRGYTEAFF. The CDR3 DNA follows: TGTGCCAGCAGCGTTCCGGGCCGAGGGTACACTGAAGCTTTCTTT.

The chain carries TRBV4-3 and TRBJ2-2; 12 bases agree with TRBD2. V was pared by 2 bases and J by 7 bases, with 8 bases of the junction left unmatched. CDR1 is LGHNA, CDR2 YSLEER, per germline. The CDR3 consists of 17 residues. The CDR3, as DNA: TGCGCCAGCAGCCAACAAATGACTAGCGGGAGTGGCGGGGAGCTGTTTTTT. Protein sequence: CASSQQMTSGSGGELFF.

This clonotype was found a few times. The chain links TRBV7-2 to TRBJ2-1, with TRBD2 matching 7 bases. The CDR3 contains 16 residues. In germline, CDR1 is SGHTA, CDR2 FQGNSA. V lost 3 bases to trimming and J lost 0 bases; unmatched junction nucleotides: 5. The CDR3 spells CASSFKGGGSYNEQFF. DNA of the CDR3: TGTGCCAGCAGCTTTAAGGGCGGGGGCTCCTACAATGAGCAGTTCTTC.

The V and J genes are TRBV19 and TRBJ2-1, with D perhaps being TRBD1 or TRBD2 (5 bases each). CDR1 is LNHDA, CDR2 SQIVND, per germline (reference sequence). The V and J ends lost 7 bases and 2 bases respectively, with 9 bases between them. This CDR3 region has 13 residues. CDR3 in amino acids: CASTTGPYNEQFF. CDR3 DNA sequence: TGTGCCAGTACCACGGGACCCTACAATGAGCAGTTCTTC.

V gene TRBV7-2 combines with J gene TRBJ2-3; D is perhaps TRBD2 (5 bases). V was shortened by 2 bases and J by 6 bases, with 9 bases between the two germline ends. CDR1 and CDR2 (germline): SGHTA, FQGNSA. The CDR3 runs to 13 residues. CDR3 amino acids: CASSLSPGDTQYF. As DNA, the CDR3 is TGTGCCAGCAGCTTATCCCCGGGGGATACGCAGTATTTT.

The chain joins TRBV7-9 to TRBJ2-2; 8 nucleotides line up with TRBD2. The CDR3 consists of 15 residues. V lost 10 bases, J lost 2 bases, and 9 bases stayed unmatched. Germline CDR1 reads SEHNR; CDR2 reads FQNEAQ (reference sequence). The CDR3 DNA is TGTGCCATCCGCAGCGGGGGCCTAAACACCGGGGAGCTGTTTTTT. Protein sequence: CAIRSGGLNTGELFF.

This clonotype was counted between two and nine times. V is TRBV7-9 and J is TRBJ2-1, with 7 bases matching TRBD2. Germline trimming cut 5 bases from V and 0 bases from J; bases unmatched to any gene: 7. The length of the CDR3 is 16 residues. Germline V gives CDR1 SEHNR, CDR2 FQNEAQ (reference sequence). The CDR3 nucleotides are TGTGCCAGCAGCCCTCTACTAGCGCGCTCCTACAATGAGCAGTTCTTC. Protein: CASSPLLARSYNEQFF. Together with reference TRBV7-9 and TRBJ2-1, the CDR3 gives the full variable domain: DTGVSQNPRHKITKRGQNVTFRCDPISEHNRLYWYRQTLGQGPEFLTYFQNEAQLEKSRLLSDRFSAERPKGSFSTLEIQRTEQGDSAMYLCASSPLLARSYNEQFFGPGTRLTVL.

The J gene is TRBJ2-7, the V gene TRBV7-9, with D hard to call. Per germline, CDR1 SEHNR and CDR2 FQNEAQ (reference sequence). This CDR3 comprises 13 residues. V dropped 2 bases and J dropped 3 bases, with 8 bases sitting between them. CDR3 amino acids: CASSLSRVYEQYF. The CDR3 nucleotides read TGTGCCAGCAGCTTATCTCGGGTCTACGAGCAGTACTTC.

This clonotype has just a few counts. In nucleotides, the CDR3 is TGTGCCAGCAGGGGGACGGGTTCACCCCTCCACTTT. Translated, it gives CASRGTGSPLHF. The chain is built from TRBV2 and TRBJ1-6; a possible D gene is TRBD1 (5 bases). Germline-derived CDR1 and CDR2 are SNHLY and FYNNEI. Trimming left V 6 bases short and J 9 bases short, with 9 bases between. CDR3 length equals 12 residues.

This chain joins TRBV6-1 and TRBJ2-7; 7 nucleotides agree with TRBD1. V lost 5 bases and J lost 6; bases outside the gene matches: 10. The CDR3 totals 14 residues. The germline gives CDR1 MNHNS, CDR2 SASEGT. The CDR3, as DNA: TGTGCCAGCAGTTCAGTGGGGACAGATACCGAGCAGTACTTC. Amino acids: CASSSVGTDTEQYF.

This clonotype was counted between two and nine times. This chain joins TRBV10-3 and TRBJ2-5; TRBD2 might be the D (6 bases). CDR3 length: 13 amino acids. Germline V gene lookup returns CDR1 ENHRY and CDR2 SYGVKD. Trimming shortened V by 4 bases and J by 5 bases, and 11 bases separated the two germline ends. The CDR3 nucleotides read TGTGCCATCAGTGTGGCGGGAAGTGAGACCCAGTACTTC. Translation gives CAISVAGSETQYF.

The chain carries TRBV12-3 or TRBV12-4 and TRBJ2-5; D not certain. This CDR3 spans 14 amino acids. V dropped 1 base and J dropped 7 bases, with 13 bases sitting between them. CDR3 amino acids: CASSLGPRKRTQYF. CDR3 nucleotides: TGTGCCAGCAGTTTAGGCCCCAGGAAACGGACCCAGTACTTC.